This T cell receptor (beta chain) was sequenced for a study of neoadjuvant anti-PD-1 for oral cavity cancer. Study-wide context: Around day 43, patients without progression received a fourth nivolumab dose before surgery.

Blood libraries mostly used roughly 500 ng genomic DNA, six replicates each. Assay: immunoSEQ multiplex PCR; the TCRdb copy retains only in-frame clones and omits some. The sample records 15,000 or so clones, over 65% being singletons. Note on this clone: The antigen remains unidentified.

Patients had newly diagnosed, untreated stage II-IVA oral cavity squamous cell carcinoma. Study conclusions and caveats: Treg/Th17 ratio rose with pretreatment blood and fell with post-treatment tumor TCRbeta clonality.

The CDR3 consists of 17 residues. The germline gives CDR1 SGHRS, CDR2 YFSETQ. The trim removed 3 bases at V and 2 bases at J, leaving 7 bases unmatched. V usage is TRBV5-1 and J usage is TRBJ2-1; TRBD2 matches at 11 bases. The material sequenced was PBMCs, taken before nivolumab (anti-PD-1) treatment. This receptor was identified in a person aged 35-79 years with oral cavity squamous cell carcinoma. CDR3 DNA: TGCGCCAGCAGCTCGGGACTAGCGGAAACAACCTACAATGAGCAGTTCTTC. Its protein product is CASSSGLAETTYNEQFF.